This TCR beta chain comes out of a study of blood T cells in healthy people across ages. General observations from the study: Diversity was higher, and naive CD4+ cells more numerous, in long-lived donors than in aged donors. For the donors, CMV status was unknown and possibly confounded expanded clonotype changes.

The germline CDR1 and CDR2 sequences are SGHRS and YFSETQ. V was clipped by 3 bases and J by 3 bases, with 12 bases between them. The CDR3 extends over 15 amino acids. Together with a sample-barcoded 5' primer, a J-beta primer mix was included in a second PCR lasting 7 to 11 cycles. Template switching added a 12-random-nucleotide identifier to every cDNA molecule. TCRdb re-derived calls from the 5' RACE reads in MiXCR, one entry per CDR3 protein. The sample has fewer than 1,000,000 distinct CDR3 sequences, about 42% seen once. This clonotype occurred a few times. Its antigen is unknown. The rearrangement joins TRBV5-1 to TRBJ1-4; D gene ambiguous. The TCR was taken from an elderly man in good health. Sample: blood. The chain's CDR3 is CASSSGDISNEKLFF. In DNA, the CDR3 is TGCGCCAGCAGCTCCGGAGACATTTCTAATGAAAAACTGTTTTTT.